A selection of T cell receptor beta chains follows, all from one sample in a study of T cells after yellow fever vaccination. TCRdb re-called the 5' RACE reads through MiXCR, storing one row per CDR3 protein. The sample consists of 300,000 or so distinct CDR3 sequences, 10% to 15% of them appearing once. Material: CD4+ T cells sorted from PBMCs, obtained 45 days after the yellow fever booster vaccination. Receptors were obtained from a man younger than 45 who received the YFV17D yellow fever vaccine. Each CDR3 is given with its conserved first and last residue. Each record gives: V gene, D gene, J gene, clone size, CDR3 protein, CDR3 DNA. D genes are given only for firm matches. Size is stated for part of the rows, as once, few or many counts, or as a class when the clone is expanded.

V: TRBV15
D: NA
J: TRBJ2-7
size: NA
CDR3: CATSRDLGSSYEQYF
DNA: TGTGCCACCAGCAGAGATCTGGGGTCCTCCTACGAGCAGTACTTC

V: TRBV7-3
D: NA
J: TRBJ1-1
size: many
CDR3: CASSLVTNTEAFF
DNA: TGTGCCAGCAGCTTGGTCACGAACACTGAAGCTTTCTTT

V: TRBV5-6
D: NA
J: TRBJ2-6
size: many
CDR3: CASSLRGSGANVLTF
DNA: TGTGCCAGCAGCTTGCGGGGATCTGGGGCCAACGTCCTGACTTTC

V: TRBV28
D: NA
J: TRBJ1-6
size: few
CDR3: CASSFMNSPLHF
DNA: TGTGCCAGCAGTTTTATGAATTCACCCCTCCACTTT

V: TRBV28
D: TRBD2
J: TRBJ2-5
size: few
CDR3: CASSQLTSGNQETQYF
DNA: TGTGCCAGCAGCCAATTAACTAGCGGTAACCAAGAGACCCAGTACTTC

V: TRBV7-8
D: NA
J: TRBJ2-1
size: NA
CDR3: CASSFTELYNEQFF
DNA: TGTGCCAGCAGCTTTACAGAGTTATACAATGAGCAGTTCTTC

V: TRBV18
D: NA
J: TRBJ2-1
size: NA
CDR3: CASSTGLLNEQFF
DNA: TGTGCCAGCTCCACTGGCCTTCTCAATGAGCAGTTCTTC

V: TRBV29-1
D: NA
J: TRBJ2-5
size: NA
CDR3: CSVAPKETQYF
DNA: TGCAGCGTTGCGCCCAAAGAGACCCAGTACTTC

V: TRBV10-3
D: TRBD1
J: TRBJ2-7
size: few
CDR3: CAINLGQGYEQYF
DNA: TGTGCCATCAATCTAGGACAGGGCTACGAGCAGTACTTC

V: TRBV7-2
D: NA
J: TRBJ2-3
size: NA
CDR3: CASSLVSLTADTQYF
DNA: TGTGCCAGCAGCTTAGTTTCGCTAACCGCAGATACGCAGTATTTT

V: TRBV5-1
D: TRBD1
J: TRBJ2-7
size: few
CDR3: CASSFGQVYEQYF
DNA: TGCGCCAGCAGCTTCGGACAGGTCTACGAGCAGTACTTC

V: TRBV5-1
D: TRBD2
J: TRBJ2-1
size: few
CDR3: CASSLSLAGDYNEQFF
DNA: TGCGCCAGCAGCTTGAGCCTAGCGGGTGATTACAATGAGCAGTTCTTC

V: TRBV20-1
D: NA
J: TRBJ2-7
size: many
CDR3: CSAQGGGTVSYEQYF
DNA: TGCAGTGCCCAAGGGGGCGGGACCGTCTCCTACGAGCAGTACTTC

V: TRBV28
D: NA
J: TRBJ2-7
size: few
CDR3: CASSSGQLAEQYF
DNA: TGTGCCAGCAGTTCTGGACAGCTCGCCGAGCAGTACTTC

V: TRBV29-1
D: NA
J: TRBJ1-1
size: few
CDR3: CSVEPAGQRNTEAFF
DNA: TGCAGCGTTGAACCTGCGGGACAACGGAACACTGAAGCTTTCTTT

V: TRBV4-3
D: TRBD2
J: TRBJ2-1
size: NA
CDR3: CASSQDAGDEQFF
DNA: TGCGCCAGCAGCCAAGACGCGGGAGATGAGCAGTTCTTC

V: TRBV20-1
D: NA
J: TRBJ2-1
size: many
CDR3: CSARLLEQFF
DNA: TGCAGTGCTAGACTGCTGGAGCAGTTCTTC

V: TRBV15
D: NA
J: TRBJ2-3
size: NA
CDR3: CATSRGDSRADTQYF
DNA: TGTGCCACCAGCAGAGGCGACAGTCGGGCAGATACGCAGTATTTT

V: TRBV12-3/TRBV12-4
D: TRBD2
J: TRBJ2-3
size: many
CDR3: CASSLGGRPHSDTQYF
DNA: TGTGCCAGCAGTCTTGGCGGGAGGCCCCATTCAGATACGCAGTATTTT

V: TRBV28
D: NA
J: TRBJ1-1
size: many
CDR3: CAVTVHPQATEAFF
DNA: TGTGCCGTGACCGTTCATCCTCAGGCCACTGAAGCTTTCTTT

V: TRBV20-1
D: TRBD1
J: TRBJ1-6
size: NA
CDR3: CSARQGASPLHF
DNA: TGCAGTGCTAGACAGGGGGCGTCACCCCTCCACTTT

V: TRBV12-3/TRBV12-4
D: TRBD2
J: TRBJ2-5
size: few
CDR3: CASTSGGAETQYF
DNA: TGTGCCAGCACCAGCGGGGGGGCAGAGACCCAGTACTTC

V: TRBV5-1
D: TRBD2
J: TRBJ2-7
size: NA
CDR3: CASSNGGPSGSHEQYF
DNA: TGCGCCAGCAGTAACGGGGGGCCTAGCGGGAGTCACGAGCAGTACTTC

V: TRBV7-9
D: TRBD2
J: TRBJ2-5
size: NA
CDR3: CASSLSLAGQETQYF
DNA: TGTGCCAGCAGCTTAAGTCTAGCGGGCCAAGAGACCCAGTACTTC

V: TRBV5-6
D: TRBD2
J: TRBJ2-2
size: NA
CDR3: CASSGLAGGAGELFF
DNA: TGTGCCAGCAGCGGACTAGCGGGAGGAGCCGGGGAGCTGTTTTTT

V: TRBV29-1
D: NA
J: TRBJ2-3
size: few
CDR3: CSVEFRTTYTDTQYF
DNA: TGCAGCGTTGAATTCAGAACTACCTACACAGATACGCAGTATTTT

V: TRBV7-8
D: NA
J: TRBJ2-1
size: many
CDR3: CASASEGSSYNEQFF
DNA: TGTGCCAGCGCCTCCGAAGGGAGCTCCTACAATGAGCAGTTCTTC

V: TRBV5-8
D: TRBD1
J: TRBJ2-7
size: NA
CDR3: CASSRLQGAYEQYF
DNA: TGTGCCAGCAGCCGGCTACAGGGGGCCTACGAGCAGTACTTC

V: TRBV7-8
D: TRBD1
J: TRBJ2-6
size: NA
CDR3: CASSSRTGGASGANVLTF
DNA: TGTGCCAGCAGCTCCCGGACAGGGGGTGCCTCTGGGGCCAACGTCCTGACTTTC